Below are 24 T cell receptor beta chains sequenced from a single sample in a study of human T cells and chemical hapten exposure. Time point specified: pre-sensitization, week 0. As to treatment: therapeutic diphenylcyclopropenone sensitization with weekly scalp DPC. TCRdb fed the RACE reads into MiXCR, producing one record per CDR3 protein. The sample comprises 90,000 or so distinct CDR3 sequences, about 8.5% of which are singletons, and 2.6% rests with the top ten. This specimen consisted of whole blood, obtained in connection with sensitization to the hapten diphenylcyclopropenone (DPC). The receptors originated from a man aged 40-49 years with alopecia areata. Some clones in this sample may be carry-over from other donors' samples.

This clonotype was recorded at least ten times. V gene TRBV29-1 combines with J gene TRBJ2-6; TRBD1 is a possible D gene (6 bases). The V gene lost 6 bases and the J gene lost 0 bases, with 15 bases spanning the gap. This CDR3 comprises 16 residues. Germline V gene sequence: CDR1 SQVTM, CDR2 ANQGSEA. The DNA for the CDR3 is TGCAGCGTACTGCTACAGGGAATCTCTGGGGCCAACGTCCTGACTTTC. Encoded protein: CSVLLQGISGANVLTF. Full variable domain (remainder filled in from reference TRBV29-1 and TRBJ2-6): SAVISQKPSRDICQRGTSLTIQCQVDSQVTMMFWYRQQPGQSLTLIATANQGSEATYESGFVIDKFPISRPNLTFSTLTVSNMSPEDSSIYLCSVLLQGISGANVLTFGAGSRLTVL.

This clonotype showed up many times. The chain uses TRBV27 and TRBJ2-3, with 16 bases fitting TRBD2. Germline V CDR1 and CDR2: MNHEY, SMNVEV (reference sequence). The V and J ends lost 4 bases and 10 bases, in that order; junction bases with no gene match: 5. The CDR3 length is 15 residues. This CDR3 reads CASSSGTSGRVAQYF. In DNA, the CDR3 is TGTGCCAGCAGTTCTGGGACTAGCGGGAGGGTGGCGCAGTATTTT.

V usage is TRBV5-4 and J usage is TRBJ1-2; D might be TRBD1 (6 bases). V dropped 6 bases and J dropped 0 bases, with 12 bases sitting between them. The CDR3 is made up of 14 amino acids. CDR1 and CDR2 from the germline V gene are SGHNT and YYREEE (reference sequence). The chain's CDR3 is CASTPGATNYGYTF. CDR3 sequence (DNA): TGTGCCAGCACCCCAGGGGCCACTAACTATGGCTACACCTTC. Together with reference TRBV5-4 and TRBJ1-2, the CDR3 gives the full variable domain: ETGVTQSPTHLIKTRGQQVTLRCSSQSGHNTVSWYQQALGQGPQFIFQYYREEENGRGNFPPRFSGLQFPNYSSELNVNALELDDSALYLCASTPGATNYGYTFGSGTRLTVV.

This clonotype occurred a few times. The V gene is TRBV27, the J gene TRBJ2-3, with 8 bases identical to TRBD1. Germline loops: CDR1 MNHEY, CDR2 SMNVEV (reference sequence). With 5 bases clipped from V and 8 bases from J, the junction kept 9 bases outside the gene matches. The CDR3 is 14 residues long. The CDR3 loop reads CASSLLQGAATQYF. In DNA, the CDR3 is TGTGCCAGCAGTCTGCTGCAGGGGGCCGCTACGCAGTATTTT.

This sequence joins TRBV7-9 and TRBJ1-4, with D perhaps TRBD1 (5 bases). Germline V gene data show CDR1 as SEHNR and CDR2 as FQNEAQ (reference sequence). This CDR3 contains 14 residues. V lost 2 bases and J lost 6, with 10 bases in between. In nucleotides, the CDR3 is TGTGCCAGCAGCTTATGGGACGTGCATGAAAAACTGTTTTTT. It translates to CASSLWDVHEKLFF.

This clonotype has at least ten counts. V usage is TRBV6-5 and J usage is TRBJ2-7; the D gene is possibly TRBD1 (6 bases). Trimming removed 0 bases at V and 5 bases at J, with 14 bases between. This CDR3 comprises 15 residues. The germline gives CDR1 MNHEY, CDR2 SVGAGI. The CDR3 bases are TGTGCCAGCAGTTACTCGCCCCAGGGGAGACACGAGCAGTACTTC. Translated: CASSYSPQGRHEQYF.

This clonotype has a count of ten or more. The chain is built from TRBV28 and TRBJ2-3; 9 positions match TRBD1. The CDR3 sequence is 16 residues long. The V and J ends lost 2 bases and 3 bases, in that order; junction bases with no gene match: 6. Per germline, CDR1 MDHEN and CDR2 SYDVKM. The CDR3 is CASSLAGTGWTDTQYF. CDR3 coding DNA: TGTGCCAGCAGTTTAGCGGGGACAGGGTGGACAGATACGCAGTATTTT. The variable domain in full, with the rest retrieved from reference TRBV28 and TRBJ2-3, is DVKVTQSSRYLVKRTGEKVFLECVQDMDHENMFWYRQDPGLGLRLIYFSYDVKMKEKGDIPEGYSVSREKKERFSLILESASTNQTSMYLCASSLAGTGWTDTQYFGPGTRLTVL.

This clonotype was observed a few times. The J gene is TRBJ2-7, the V gene TRBV1; the table's D call, TRBD1, was not checked against the DNA. TRBV1 is given as a pseudogene. The CDR3 has 16 residues. The chain's CDR3 is CTSSQRGGNLFYEQYF. In DNA, the CDR3 is TGCACCAGCAGCCAAAGGGGGGGGAACCTATTCTACGAGCAGTACTTC.

The genes are TRBV7-2 and TRBJ2-6; D gene unclear. V lost 5 bases and J lost 9, with 14 bases in between. The CDR3 contains 14 residues. The germline V gene encodes CDR1 SGHTA and CDR2 FQGNSA. CDR3 bases: TGTGCCAGCAGCCCACTGGAGAGTAGCAACGTCCTGACTTTC. Its translation is CASSPLESSNVLTF.

This clonotype occurred many times. V and J are TRBV7-3 and TRBJ1-6; D might be TRBD1 (6 bases). The CDR3 runs to 16 residues. Germline V gene data show CDR1 as SGHTA and CDR2 as FQGTGA. With 4 bases removed from V and 8 bases from J, the gap between germline ends came to 18 bases. The CDR3 reads CASSSRVRGADSPLHF. The CDR3 coding sequence is TGTGCCAGCAGCTCACGGGTGCGGGGGGCGGATTCACCCCTCCACTTT. Drawing the rest from reference TRBV7-3 and TRBJ1-6, the complete variable domain is GAGVSQTPSNKVTEKGKYVELRCDPISGHTALYWYRQSLGQGPEFLIYFQGTGAADDSGLPNDRFFAVRPEGSVSTLKIQRTERGDSAVYLCASSSRVRGADSPLHFGNGTRLTVT.

This clonotype was counted ten times or more. The chain links TRBV30 to TRBJ2-3, with 10 nucleotides matching TRBD2. The CDR3 is 16 amino acids. Germline assignment: CDR1 GTSNPN and CDR2 SVGIG (reference sequence). V lost 2 bases and J lost 0; bases outside the gene matches: 5. In DNA form, the CDR3 reads TGTGCCTGGAGTCCACTAGCGGGGAGCAGCACAGATACGCAGTATTTT. As protein: CAWSPLAGSSTDTQYF.

This clonotype has a count of ten or more. The chain employs TRBV7-8 and TRBJ2-5; 8 nucleotides match TRBD1. J was trimmed by 3 bases and V by 4 bases; bases with no gene match: 4. This CDR3 has 14 amino acids. CDR1 is SGHVS, CDR2 FQNEAQ, per germline. This chain's CDR3 is CASSSGQGKETQYF. DNA of the CDR3: TGTGCCAGCAGCTCCGGACAGGGCAAAGAGACCCAGTACTTC.

The chain uses TRBV7-6 and TRBJ1-4; 7 bases are shared with TRBD1. V dropped 4 bases and J dropped 5; count of bases not matched to a gene: 7. There are 15 residues in the CDR3. Per the germline V gene, CDR1 is SGHVS and CDR2 is FNYEAQ. In DNA form, the CDR3 reads TGTGCCAGCAGCTCGAGCGCAGGGGGGAATGAAAAACTGTTTTTT. It is translated as CASSSSAGGNEKLFF.

This clonotype was counted between two and nine times. The rearrangement uses TRBV9 and TRBJ2-1; 9 positions match TRBD2. Looked up from germline, CDR1 is SGDLS and CDR2 is YYNGEE. J was trimmed by 4 bases and V by 0 bases; bases with no gene match: 5. The CDR3 has 16 residues. The CDR3 is CASSVGGLAGYNEQFF. In DNA, the CDR3 is TGTGCCAGCAGCGTAGGCGGTCTAGCGGGGTACAATGAGCAGTTCTTC.

This chain joins TRBV13 and TRBJ2-7, with a weak D call TRBD1 (6 bases). Germline lookup yields CDR1 PRHDT and CDR2 FYEKMQ (reference sequence). V lost 4 bases, J lost 2 bases, and 15 bases lay in between. CDR3 length: 15 residues. The CDR3 DNA follows: TGTGCCAGCAGCTCCTCCCCGGGACAAGCCTACGAGCAGTACGTC. As protein: CASSSSPGQAYEQYV.

This clonotype was detected many times. This chain joins TRBV5-4 and TRBJ2-1; D remains ambiguous. The CDR3 sequence is 13 residues long. CDR1 is SGHNT, CDR2 YYREEE, per germline (reference sequence). V lost 4 bases and J 7 bases, leaving 12 bases between the germline ends. CDR3 sequence (DNA): TGTGCCAGCAGCACCCCGGATGGGAATGAGCAGTTCTTC. Protein sequence: CASSTPDGNEQFF.

This chain joins TRBV29-1 and TRBJ1-3; D possibly corresponds to TRBD1 (5 bases). V lost 1 base and J 2 bases, leaving 6 bases between the germline ends. The CDR3 length is 13 residues. Germline assignment: CDR1 SQVTM and CDR2 ANQGSEA. The CDR3 here is CSVEVGAGNTIYF. The CDR3 nucleotides are TGCAGCGTTGAAGTGGGGGCTGGAAACACCATATATTTT.

This clonotype appeared many times. The V gene is TRBV3-1, the J gene TRBJ2-7, with 11 bases fitting TRBD2. Losses at the gene ends were 2 bases for V and 0 bases for J; bases not matched to a gene: 9. Per the germline V gene, CDR1 is LGHDT and CDR2 is YNNKEL (reference sequence). The CDR3 is 18 amino acids. This chain's CDR3 is CASSQSSSGRSYSYEQYF. The CDR3, as DNA: TGTGCCAGCAGCCAAAGTTCTAGCGGGAGGAGCTACTCCTACGAGCAGTACTTC.

The chain has TRBV27 and TRBJ2-1; TRBD2 aligns across 10 bases. Per the germline V gene, CDR1 is MNHEY and CDR2 is SMNVEV (reference sequence). The CDR3 runs to 17 residues. With 2 bases clipped from V and 5 bases from J, the junction kept 9 bases outside the gene matches. In nucleotides, the CDR3 is TGTGCCAGCAGTTTAACGGCCCTAGCGGGGGCAAACAATGAGCAGTTCTTC. Translated, it gives CASSLTALAGANNEQFF.

The chain employs TRBV20-1 and TRBJ2-7; possible D gene TRBD1, 5 bases. V lost 0 bases to trimming and J lost 0 bases, with 9 bases between them. Per germline, CDR1 DFQATT and CDR2 SNEGSKA (reference sequence). The CDR3 has 14 residues. The CDR3 nucleotides are TGCAGTGCTAGAGATAGGGGAAGCTCCTACGAGCAGTACTTC. Protein: CSARDRGSSYEQYF.

V usage is TRBV10-3 and J usage is TRBJ2-3, with 12 bases identical to TRBD2. The V gene's germline CDR1 is ENHRY and CDR2 SYGVKD. CDR3 length equals 15 residues. The trim removed 6 bases at V and 5 bases at J, leaving 6 bases unmatched. The DNA for the CDR3 is TGTGCCATCAGCGGGGGACTAGCGGGCCAAGATACGCAGTATTTT. The encoded protein is CAISGGLAGQDTQYF.

CDR3 sequence: CASSSLGSGGRTDTQYF. CDR3 bases: TGTGCCAGCAGCTCCCTAGGTAGCGGGGGCCGCACAGATACGCAGTATTTT. The rearrangement joins TRBV7-6 to TRBJ2-3; the match to TRBD2 covers 9 bases. The CDR3 has 17 residues. Germline trimming cut 4 bases from V and 1 base from J; bases unmatched to any gene: 9. The germline CDR1 and CDR2 sequences are SGHVS and FNYEAQ.

This sequence joins TRBV28 and TRBJ1-6; the D is unclear. This CDR3 is built from 14 residues. Between the trimmed V and J ends, which lost 3 bases and 14 bases, there was a span of 17 bases. The germline CDR1 and CDR2 sequences are MDHEN and SYDVKM. CDR3 nucleotides: TGTGCCAGCAGTTTGCTGGGAATAGGGTCAACCCTCCACTTT. As protein: CASSLLGIGSTLHF.

Here the CDR3 reads CASSLIRGEKLFF. The CDR3 bases are TGTGCCAGCAGTTTAATTAGGGGGGAAAAACTGTTTTTT. The V and J genes are TRBV12-3 or TRBV12-4 and TRBJ1-4; a possible D gene is TRBD1 (6 bases). The CDR3 has 13 amino acids. Trimming removed 2 bases at V and 8 bases at J, with 9 bases between.